The sequence of this TCR beta chain was determined in a study of cytomegalovirus exposure and HLA in healthy donors (dated by TCRdb to between 2016 and 2019). Context from the whole study: According to an earlier analysis of several hundred of the donors, 150 million to 200 million T cells yielded 95 million to 140 million unique TCR beta sequences and roughly 280 Gb of sequence data. Both class I and class II loci were covered by HLA typing, at four-digit resolution. An early release covering 550 to 700 HLA-typed donors comprised about 300 gigabases of sequencing data and around 80 million unique TCR sequences. The T cell repertoires of 666 subjects were profiled by immunosequencing and related to cytomegalovirus serostatus. Typing coverage varied by locus: roughly 620-630 donors for A, B, C, DRB1 and DQB1; roughly 520 for DQA1; more than 600 for DPA1; 450 to 480 for DPB1. About five DR-DQ haplotypes were treated as single units for association and clustering because of strong linkage in the cohort. A later analysis re-analyzed previously published TCR beta repertoires from approximately 670 donors and added high-resolution HLA genotyping to study TCR occurrence patterns. A separate validation cohort of over a hundred different subjects was used in addition to the 666-subject first cohort. All discovery cohort repertoires had been generated on a single sequencing platform. A later genetic analysis took genome-wide SNP genotypes for about three fifths of the roughly 700 donors and used that subset as a discovery cohort. Of the roughly 410 genotyped donors, 80% to 90% were placed in the genetic ancestry cluster associated with self-reported Caucasian donors. Rather than drawing on any new phenotypic data, the later analysis identified candidate immune exposures from TCR beta sequences and the way those sequences occurred across donors. Among several hundred genotyped donors of the cohort, an average of approximately 220,000 unique TCR beta nucleotide sequences was sequenced per donor, of which 15% to 20% were non-productive. The study was designed to test whether signatures of past pathogen exposure could be identified by cataloging public T cell receptors. Donor age, sex, ethnicity and CMV serostatus were collected together with the repertoire data. To predict cytomegalovirus infection status, the study combined high-throughput TCR immunosequencing, statistical association of individual TCRs with disease status, and machine learning. An earlier analysis of several hundred of the donors applied high-throughput TCR beta sequencing to assess whether each TCR beta V gene segment acted as functional or pseudogenic. On the study overall, not on this receptor specifically: A further reported finding was that TCR beta sequences accurately predicted the HLA-A and HLA-B alleles for most subjects in the first cohort. The study gave a list of around 170 TCR beta chains associated with cytomegalovirus. The authors suggested that the approach could potentially be extended to other disease states and immunological phenotypes. A few of the identified cytomegalovirus-associated TCR beta chains were confirmed in vitro to be specific for cytomegalovirus antigens. CMV serostatus was the only immune exposure information available for the cohort. When HLA alleles, especially DR and DQ, strongly co-occurred, TCR associations were difficult to assign to individual alleles. In a later analysis, the rate of TCR association differed among HLA loci, with DRB1 alleles having the most associated TCRs and HLA-C alleles having the fewest. Correlated functional status among segregating V segments might be attributable to linkage disequilibrium, but an unknown experimental factor could not be ruled out. Because some donors lacked HLA typing at each locus, the association tests relied only on the typed subset. A later analysis found that most CMV-associated TCR beta chains appeared HLA-restricted, with HLA associations seemingly driven largely by CMV exposure. The sequencing pipeline was judged likely to have produced a cluster of highly shared sequence variants as a technical artifact. Because the 87-base-pair reads could not distinguish some IMGT-functional V segments, including TRBV6-2 and TRBV6-3, those segments were excluded. Most TCR sequences were observed very rarely across donors, whereas some public TCRs were present in many individuals. According to a later genetic analysis, donors in an Asian-associated ancestry cluster had fewer N-insertions in productive TCRs than the approximately 630-donor mean. In a later analysis, HLA-associated TCR beta chains showed more clonal expansion and lower generation probabilities than non-associated chains that were equally common. Roughly uniform sequencing depth across donors was assumed in presence/absence analyses, although this assumption may not hold. An earlier analysis of approximately 590 of the donors showed that most TCR beta V segments appeared in productive rearrangements either about 87% or about 30% of the time, which broadly matched IMGT annotations. At a false discovery rate of 0.05, a later analysis linked under 20,000 TCR beta sequences to specific HLA alleles. V-gene and J-gene trimming of TCR beta chains was associated with a missense DCLRE1C variant in a later genetic analysis, and the association was replicated in an independent cohort. Because counts were too low, fewer than 20 rarely observed V segments, including chromosome 9 orphons, were excluded from the earlier analysis of a few hundred of the donors. In both the original and validation cohorts, the classifier was reported to diagnose cytomegalovirus status with high specificity and sensitivity. According to a later analysis, parvovirus B19, influenza, CMV and Epstein-Barr virus appeared linked to several top co-occurrence clusters. In this cohort, only TCR beta chains were sequenced, and detectable features were limited by the absence of alpha or paired-chain data.

The trim is 10 bases for V and 5 bases for J, with a gap of 29 bases between the germline ends. The CDR1 and CDR2 encoded by the germline V gene are ENHRY and SYGVKD. The CDR3 runs 17 amino acids, cysteine and phenylalanine included. The kept DNA is CDR3 alone, 51 bases in frame from the first base. Library preparation employed the immunoSEQ multiplex PCR assay. A mixture of 60 forward primers for TCR Vbeta segments and 13 reverse primers for TCR Jbeta segments was used in the multiplex PCR. A multiplex PCR assay on genomic DNA amplified the CDR3 region of rearranged TCR beta genes. The Illumina HiSeq System was used to sequence the amplified TCR beta libraries as 87-base-pair reads. As for how the authors treated the data: In a later analysis, some 80 million unique TCR beta chains were counted across the roughly 670 repertoires, and about 10 million of these chains were shared by at least two donors. Raw reads were error-corrected and collapsed into unique sequences by a nearest-neighbor algorithm in which closely related sequences were merged to remove PCR and sequencing errors. Alignment of CDR3 sequences to IMGT reference sequences was used to assign V, D and J gene segments. For a sequence to be retained, a match of at least six nucleotides was required to both a V gene segment and a J gene segment. A rearrangement was called productive if the CDR3 had no stop codons and remained in frame with V and J, and every other rearrangement was called non-productive. Following IMGT convention, CDR3 was defined as the stretch from the second conserved V-encoded cysteine to the conserved J-encoded phenylalanine. The earlier analysis of fewer than 750 of the donors excluded sequences that lacked an unambiguous match to a single V gene segment. In an earlier analysis of approximately 590 of the donors, V segments were called functional above 56.7% productive rearrangements and were called segregating when the between-donor standard deviation exceeded 5%. A statistical classification framework was built for diagnosing cytomegalovirus status from the catalog of TCR beta chain sequences. V and J gene assignment, in a later analysis, came from comparing TCR nucleotide sequences with IMGT/GENE-DB human TR gene sequences. Using the TCRdist pipeline, a later analysis assigned CDR3 sequences along with most-parsimonious VDJ recombination scenarios. In a later analysis, each TCR beta chain was defined by its CDR3 amino acid sequence together with its V-gene family, and reads without a unique V-gene family were excluded. To address suspected cross-contamination and a sequencing artifact, a later analysis removed roughly 580 highly shared, low-generation-probability nucleotide sequences. In a later analysis, a clonal expansion index for each public chain was calculated from normalized within-repertoire ranks of inferred template counts. In a later analysis, generation probabilities were computed with a VDJ recombination model fitted to out-of-frame rearrangements, and the resulting probabilities were checked against IGoR. In a later analysis, TCR-TCR, TCR-HLA and TCR-CMV co-occurrence was scored with hypergeometric tests, and a repertoire-size bias correction was applied to TCR pairs. In a later analysis, false discovery rates were estimated by permuting HLA or CMV assignments 20 times. In a later analysis, co-occurring TCRs were grouped using DBSCAN, and TCRdist sequence similarity was added for clustering within HLA-allele-positive subsets. Co-occurrence clustering excluded repertoires with fewer than 30,000 or more than 120,000 public chains, plus five with anomalous nucleotide sharing. The table comes from immuneACCESS by way of TCRdb, which keeps in-frame sequences with V and J called. Part of the clones is missing from these tables; in studies checked, under half for an unresolved V gene and the rest for unknown reasons. D and trimming come from the DNA, and the V and J calls and clone size come from that table. The sample yields about 170,000 clones; around 62% were counted once. The leading ten clones occupy 2.5% to 3.5% of the sample.

In total, approximately 700 healthy bone marrow donors made up the cohort. Cohort members were all nominally healthy when sampled, although unrecorded immune exposures were likely present. The donor tested CMV seronegative and was one of the 352 seronegative cohort members. Each donor provided a peripheral blood sample, and peripheral blood mononuclear cells were used for TCR beta sequencing. Genomic DNA was extracted from the blood cell samples with the Qiagen DNeasy Blood Extraction Kit. Worth noting for this clone: What this receptor recognizes is not known. The record has no base qualities; no much larger clone is one base away.

The source is a man aged 35 to 55 in good health and CMV-seronegative. The specimen was PBMCs. Here the chain combines TRBV10-3 and TRBJ2-5; the D gene is perhaps TRBD2, from 7 matching bases. This receptor has the CDR3 CATNPDEREGVVETQYF. The nucleotide sequence reads as follows: TGTGCCACCAACCCGGACGAAAGGGAGGGGGTGGTGGAGACCCAGTACTTC.